Below, 4 T cell receptor beta chains from the same sample are listed, as sequenced in a study of cytomegalovirus exposure and HLA in healthy donors. A multiplex PCR was run with 60 Vbeta primers and 13 Jbeta primers. Sequencing used immunoSEQ multiplex PCR; TCRdb keeps in-frame clones, though not all of them. The sample holds approximately 110,000 clones; over 75% are singletons and the top ten take about 9.1%. Sequenced sample: PBMCs. These TCRs come from a middle-aged woman in good health and CMV-seropositive.

The V and J genes are TRBV29-1 and TRBJ2-3, with D maybe TRBD2 (5 bases). Germline V gene data show CDR1 as SQVTM and CDR2 as ANQGSEA. The ends were cut back, 6 bases at V and 0 bases at J, with 19 bases in the middle. The CDR3 totals 16 residues. This chain's CDR3 is CSVDVIIASSTDTQYF. The CDR3 DNA reads TGCAGCGTCGACGTCATAATAGCGTCTAGCACAGATACGCAGTATTTT.

The V call is TRBV19, the J call TRBJ1-1; 8 positions agree with TRBD1. CDR3 length: 15 residues. The V gene's germline CDR1 is LNHDA and CDR2 SQIVND (reference sequence). V was pared by 3 bases and J by 1 base, with 4 bases of the junction left unmatched. The CDR3, as DNA: TGTGCCAGTAGTATTAGGGACAGGTCGAACACTGAAGCTTTCTTT. Protein: CASSIRDRSNTEAFF.

The chain uses TRBV11-2 and TRBJ2-7; tentative D call: TRBD2 (6 bases). The ends were cut back, 9 bases at V and 5 bases at J, with 14 bases in the middle. The germline gives CDR1 SGHAT, CDR2 FQNNGV. This CDR3 has 12 residues. This CDR3 reads CASTTSIHEQYF. CDR3 bases: TGTGCCAGTACCACTAGCATACACGAGCAGTACTTC.

J is TRBJ2-7 and V is TRBV5-1; 11 bases align to TRBD2. With V trimmed by 4 bases and J by 4 bases, 4 bases remained unmatched. This CDR3 has 14 amino acids. Germline V gives CDR1 SGHRS, CDR2 YFSETQ. CDR3 loop: CASSVAGGQYEQYF. Here the CDR3 DNA reads TGCGCCAGCAGCGTAGCGGGGGGGCAGTACGAGCAGTACTTC.